The source of this TCR beta chain is a study of cytomegalovirus exposure and HLA in healthy donors (dated by TCRdb to 2016 to 2017). Regarding the study in general: A later analysis indicated that the 130 or so validation repertoires were generated on the platform also employed for the 700 or so repertoires of the first cohort. The study aimed to test whether signatures of past pathogen exposure could be identified by cataloging public T cell receptors. Besides the first cohort of 666 subjects, a separate validation cohort made up of 120 different subjects was used. High-throughput TCR immunosequencing, statistical association of individual TCRs with disease status, and machine learning were combined to predict cytomegalovirus infection status.

The germline V gene encodes CDR1 SGDLS and CDR2 YYNGEE. Ends trimmed: V by 1 base, J by 2 bases; bases unmatched to a gene: 6. The CDR3 numbers 16 residues from cysteine through phenylalanine. The CDR3 DNA has 48 bases and is translated from base 1. The method was the immunoSEQ multiplex PCR assay. Per the authors' processing: To diagnose cytomegalovirus status from the catalog of TCR beta chain sequences, a statistical classification framework was built. This is the immuneACCESS table as TCRdb keeps it, with only in-frame sequences that have V and J called. A part of the clones is gone; compared with another copy, unresolved V genes explain less than half, and the rest is unexplained. The V and J calls and clone size are taken from that table; D and trimming were inferred from the DNA. The sample table shows about 98,000 clones, and 87% are seen once. The top ten hold roughly 4.3% of the sample. Study-wide conclusions, independent of this receptor: It was suggested by the authors that the approach could potentially be generalized to other disease states and immunological phenotypes. Subsequent analysis determined that TCRs grouped into clusters in the first cohort also showed a tendency toward co-occurrence across the 120 or so validation repertoires, and approximately 93% of cluster scores exceeded 0. In both the original and validation cohorts, the classifier was reported to diagnose cytomegalovirus status with high specificity and sensitivity. All 120 or so repertoires were used to score co-occurrence in the validation cohort in a later analysis, because that analysis had no HLA typing for the cohort. Across donors, most TCR sequences were observed very rarely, whereas some public TCRs were present in many individuals. A total of 164 TCR beta chains were listed by the study as associated with cytomegalovirus. In vitro tests confirmed that three of the cytomegalovirus-associated TCR beta chains recognize cytomegalovirus antigens.

Donors formed part of the validation cohort, which comprised 95 to 150 subjects and was distinct from the first cohort of several hundred subjects. A note on this clone: No antigen is known for it. Per-base qualities were not stored, and no clone one base away is much larger.

Material: PBMCs. The rearrangement combines TRBV9 with TRBJ2-3, with 8 bases in between that match TRBD2. The clonotype was recovered from a woman aged 25 to 39 in good health and CMV-seronegative. The CDR3 loop reads CASSVSSGGHTDTQYF. The sequenced DNA: TGTGCCAGCAGCGTATCCTCGGGAGGGCACACAGATACGCAGTATTTT. Supplemented by the reference TRBV9 and TRBJ2-3 proteins around the CDR3, the complete variable domain is DSGVTQTPKHLITATGQRVTLRCSPRSGDLSVYWYQQSLDQGLQFLIQYYNGEERAKGNILERFSAQQFPDLHSELNLSSLELGDSALYFCASSVSSGGHTDTQYFGPGTRLTVL.